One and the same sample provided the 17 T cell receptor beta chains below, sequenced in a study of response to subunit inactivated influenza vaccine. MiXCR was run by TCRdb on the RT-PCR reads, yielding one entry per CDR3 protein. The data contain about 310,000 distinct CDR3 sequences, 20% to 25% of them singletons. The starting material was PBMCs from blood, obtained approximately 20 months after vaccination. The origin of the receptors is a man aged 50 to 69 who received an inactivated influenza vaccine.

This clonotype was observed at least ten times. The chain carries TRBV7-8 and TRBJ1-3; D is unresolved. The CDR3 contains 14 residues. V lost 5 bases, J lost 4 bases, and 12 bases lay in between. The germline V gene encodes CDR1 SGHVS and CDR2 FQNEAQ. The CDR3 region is CASSGPGWGNTIYF. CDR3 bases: TGTGCCAGCAGCGGGCCCGGGTGGGGAAACACCATATATTTT.

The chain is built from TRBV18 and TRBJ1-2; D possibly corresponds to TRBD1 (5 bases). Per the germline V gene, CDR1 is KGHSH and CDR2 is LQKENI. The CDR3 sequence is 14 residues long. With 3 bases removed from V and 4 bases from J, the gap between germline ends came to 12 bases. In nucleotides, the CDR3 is TGTGCCAGCTCACCCGGGGCAGGTGGCTATGGCTACACCTTC. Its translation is CASSPGAGGYGYTF.

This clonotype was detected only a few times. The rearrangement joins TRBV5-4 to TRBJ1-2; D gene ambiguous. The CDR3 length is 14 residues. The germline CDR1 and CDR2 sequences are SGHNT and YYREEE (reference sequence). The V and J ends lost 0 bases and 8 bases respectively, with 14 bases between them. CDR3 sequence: CASSLVQDKGGYTF. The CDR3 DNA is TGTGCCAGCAGCTTGGTCCAGGATAAAGGAGGCTACACCTTC.

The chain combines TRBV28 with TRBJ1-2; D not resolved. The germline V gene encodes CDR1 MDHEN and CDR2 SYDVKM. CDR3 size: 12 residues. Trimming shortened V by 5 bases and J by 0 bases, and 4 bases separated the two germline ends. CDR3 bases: TGTGCCAGCAGTAAAACTAACTATGGCTACACCTTC. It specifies CASSKTNYGYTF.

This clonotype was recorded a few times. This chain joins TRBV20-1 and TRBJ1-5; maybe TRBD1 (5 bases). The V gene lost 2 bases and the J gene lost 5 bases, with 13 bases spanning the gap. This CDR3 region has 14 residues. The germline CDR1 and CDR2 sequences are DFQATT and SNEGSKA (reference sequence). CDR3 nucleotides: TGCAGTGCTAGACAGGGAGCTTTCGATCAGCCCCAGCATTTT. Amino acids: CSARQGAFDQPQHF.

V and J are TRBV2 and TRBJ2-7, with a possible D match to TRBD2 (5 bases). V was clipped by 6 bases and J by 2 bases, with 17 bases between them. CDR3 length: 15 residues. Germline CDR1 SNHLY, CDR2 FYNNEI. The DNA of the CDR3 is TGTGCCAGCAGCGACCTAGTGGAGGCCACCTACGAGCAGTACTTC. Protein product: CASSDLVEATYEQYF.

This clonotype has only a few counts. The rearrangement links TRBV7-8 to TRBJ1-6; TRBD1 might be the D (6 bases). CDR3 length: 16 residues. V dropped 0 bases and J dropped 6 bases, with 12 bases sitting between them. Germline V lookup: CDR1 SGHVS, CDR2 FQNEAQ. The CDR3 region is CASSLALSGVNSPLHF. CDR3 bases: TGTGCCAGCAGCTTAGCATTATCAGGGGTTAATTCACCCCTCCACTTT.

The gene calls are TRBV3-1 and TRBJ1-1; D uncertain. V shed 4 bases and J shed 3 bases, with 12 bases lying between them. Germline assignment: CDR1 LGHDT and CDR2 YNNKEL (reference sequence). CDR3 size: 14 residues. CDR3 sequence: CASSLGVLHTEAFF. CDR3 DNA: TGTGCCAGCAGCCTTGGTGTTCTACACACTGAAGCTTTCTTT.

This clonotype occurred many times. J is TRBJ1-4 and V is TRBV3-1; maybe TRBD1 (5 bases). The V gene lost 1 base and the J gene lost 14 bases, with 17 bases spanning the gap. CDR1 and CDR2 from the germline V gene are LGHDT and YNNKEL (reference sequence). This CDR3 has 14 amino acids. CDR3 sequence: CASSQGYQGIGLFF. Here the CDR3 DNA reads TGTGCCAGCAGCCAAGGTTATCAGGGAATTGGCCTGTTTTTT.

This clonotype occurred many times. The chain's CDR3 is CASSLKTEAFF. For the CDR3, the DNA is TGTGCCAGCAGCTTAAAAACCGAAGCTTTCTTT. The rearrangement uses TRBV7-9 and TRBJ1-1; D call uncertain. The CDR3 has 11 amino acids. V was clipped by 2 bases and J by 8 bases, with 6 bases between them. From germline, CDR1 is SEHNR and CDR2 FQNEAQ (reference sequence).

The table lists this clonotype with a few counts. The CDR3 loop is CASSRTGTGYNEQFF. DNA of the CDR3: TGTGCCAGCAGCCGAACCGGGACTGGCTACAATGAGCAGTTCTTC. This chain joins TRBV3-1 and TRBJ2-1; D may be TRBD2 (6 bases). V lost 4 bases and J 3 bases, leaving 13 bases between the germline ends. This CDR3 region has 15 residues. Looked up from germline, CDR1 is LGHDT and CDR2 is YNNKEL (reference sequence).

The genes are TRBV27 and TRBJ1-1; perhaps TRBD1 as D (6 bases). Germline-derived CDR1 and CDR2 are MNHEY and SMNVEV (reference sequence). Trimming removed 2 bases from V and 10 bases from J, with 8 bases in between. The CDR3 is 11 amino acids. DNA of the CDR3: TGTGCCAGCAGTTTAAGGGGGAGAGCTTTCTTT. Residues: CASSLRGRAFF.

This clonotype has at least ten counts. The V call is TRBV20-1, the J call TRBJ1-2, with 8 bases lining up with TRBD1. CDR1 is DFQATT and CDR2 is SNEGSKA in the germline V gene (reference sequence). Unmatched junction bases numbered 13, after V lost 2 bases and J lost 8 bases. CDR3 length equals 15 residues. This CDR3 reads CSARPTGTGPEGYTF. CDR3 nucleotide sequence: TGCAGTGCTAGACCCACCGGGACAGGTCCTGAGGGCTACACCTTC.

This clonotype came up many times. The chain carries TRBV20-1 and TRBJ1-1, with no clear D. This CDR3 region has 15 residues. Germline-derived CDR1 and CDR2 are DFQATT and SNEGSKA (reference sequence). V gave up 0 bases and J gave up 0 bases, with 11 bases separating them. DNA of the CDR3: TGCAGTGCTAGAGATCCAATAAGTATGAACACTGAAGCTTTCTTT. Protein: CSARDPISMNTEAFF.

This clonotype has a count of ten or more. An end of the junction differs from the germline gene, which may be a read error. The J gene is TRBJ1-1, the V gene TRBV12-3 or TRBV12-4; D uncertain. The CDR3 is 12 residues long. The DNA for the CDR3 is TGTGCCAGCAGAGGAGGGAACGCTGAAGCTTTCTTT. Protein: CASRGGNAEAFF.

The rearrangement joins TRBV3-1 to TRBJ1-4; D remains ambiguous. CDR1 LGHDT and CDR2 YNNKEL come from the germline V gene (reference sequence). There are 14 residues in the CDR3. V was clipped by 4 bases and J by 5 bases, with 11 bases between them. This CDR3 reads CASSPGQKNEKLFF. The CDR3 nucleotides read TGTGCCAGCAGCCCCGGGCAGAAAAATGAAAAACTGTTTTTT.

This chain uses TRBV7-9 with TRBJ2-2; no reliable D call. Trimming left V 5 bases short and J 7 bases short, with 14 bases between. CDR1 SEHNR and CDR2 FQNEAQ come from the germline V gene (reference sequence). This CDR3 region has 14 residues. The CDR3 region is CASSARADGGELFF. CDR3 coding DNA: TGTGCCAGCAGCGCCCGGGCCGACGGCGGGGAGCTGTTTTTT.